Shown below are 24 T cell receptor beta chains from a single sample sequenced in a study of shared clonotypes between healthy human individuals. Sequencing used immunoSEQ multiplex PCR; TCRdb keeps in-frame clones, though not all of them. The table records more than 2,000,000 clones, approximately 93% of them present only once. Sequenced sample: naive CD4+ T cells from PBMCs. Subset in this sample: CD45RA+ positively selected. The receptor set was obtained from a man between 18 and 35 years old in good health. Some clones in this sample may be carry-over from other donors' samples.

V gene TRBV7-3 combines with J gene TRBJ1-1; D possibly corresponds to TRBD1 (5 bases). Trimming left V 5 bases short and J 8 bases short, with 15 bases between. The germline CDR1 and CDR2 sequences are SGHTA and FQGTGA. The CDR3 sequence is 13 residues long. The CDR3 coding sequence is TGTGCCAGCAGCCCCGACCCCGGGGGAGAAGCTTTCTTT. Residues: CASSPDPGGEAFF.

V is TRBV19 and J is TRBJ1-5; D not resolved. Germline V CDR1 and CDR2: LNHDA, SQIVND (reference sequence). Trimming took off 7 bases at V and 0 bases at J, with 10 bases between the two ends. CDR3 length: 14 residues. The CDR3, as DNA: TGTGCCAGTACCTCATTGGATAGCAATCAGCCCCAGCATTTT. It translates to CASTSLDSNQPQHF.

This CDR3 is CASSLRLAVRETQYF. In DNA form, the CDR3 reads TGTGCCAGCAGCTTAAGACTAGCGGTCCGGGAGACCCAGTACTTC. The chain links TRBV7-2 to TRBJ2-5; 9 bases are shared with TRBD2. The CDR3 spans 15 residues. V dropped 2 bases and J dropped 5; count of bases not matched to a gene: 6. From germline, CDR1 is SGHTA and CDR2 FQGNSA.

This clone has a single count. Different DNA sequences within this sample yield the same CDR3. The J gene is TRBJ2-5, the V gene TRBV28; maybe TRBD1 (5 bases). The V end was cut by 6 bases, the J end by 1 base, with 9 bases between. This CDR3 has 13 residues. The germline gives CDR1 MDHEN, CDR2 SYDVKM. The CDR3 region is CASRRTLQETQYF. In DNA, the CDR3 is TGTGCCAGCAGAAGGACACTCCAAGAGACCCAGTACTTC. Combining the CDR3 with reference TRBV28 and TRBJ2-5 gives the whole variable domain DVKVTQSSRYLVKRTGEKVFLECVQDMDHENMFWYRQDPGLGLRLIYFSYDVKMKEKGDIPEGYSVSREKKERFSLILESASTNQTSMYLCASRRTLQETQYFGPGTRLLVL.

The chain is built from TRBV6-5 and TRBJ2-7; 8 bases are a match to TRBD2. This CDR3 has 13 amino acids. V shed 8 bases and J 6 bases; nucleotides not matched to a gene: 9. Germline V gives CDR1 MNHEY, CDR2 SVGAGI. CDR3 amino acids: CASREGSTGEQYF. DNA of the CDR3: TGTGCCAGCCGGGAGGGCTCTACCGGCGAGCAGTACTTC.

The chain is built from TRBV6-5 and TRBJ2-7; 13 bases fit TRBD2. Germline V gene sequence: CDR1 MNHEY, CDR2 SVGAGI. CDR3 size: 14 residues. V was clipped by 6 bases and J by 5 bases; unmatched bases: 4. CDR3 in amino acids: CASRTSGRVNEQYF. The CDR3 nucleotides are TGTGCCAGCAGAACTAGCGGGAGGGTCAACGAGCAGTACTTC.

The count of this clone is one. The genes are TRBV18 and TRBJ2-1, with 10 bases matching TRBD2. This CDR3 contains 17 residues. V was pared by 6 bases and J by 9 bases, with 17 bases of the junction left unmatched. The germline gives CDR1 KGHSH, CDR2 LQKENI. The DNA for the CDR3 is TGTGCCAGCTCCCCTCAAAAGGGTCTAGCGGGAGTAGGTGAGCAGTTCTTC. This translates into CASSPQKGLAGVGEQFF. Full variable domain (rest looked up from reference TRBV18 and TRBJ2-1): NAGVMQNPRHLVRRRGQEARLRCSPMKGHSHVYWYRQLPEEGLKFMVYLQKENIIDESGMPKERFSAEFPKEGPSILRIQQVVRGDSAAYFCASSPQKGLAGVGEQFFGPGTRLTVL.

The V gene is TRBV2, the J gene TRBJ2-1; D remains ambiguous. There are 11 residues in the CDR3. With 7 bases removed from V and 3 bases from J, the gap between germline ends came to 4 bases. CDR1 and CDR2 (germline): SNHLY, FYNNEI. The CDR3 loop reads CASKVYNEQFF. Written as DNA, the CDR3 is TGTGCCAGCAAGGTCTACAATGAGCAGTTCTTC.

The DNA for the CDR3 is TGTGCCAGCTCAGGGGACACCCGCACCCAGTACTTC. Its protein is CASSGDTRTQYF. J is TRBJ2-5 and V is TRBV18; tentatively, D is TRBD1 (6 bases). V gave up 5 bases and J gave up 8 bases, with 12 bases separating them. The CDR3 runs 12 residues. Germline CDR1 KGHSH, CDR2 LQKENI.

The chain's CDR3 is CASSEFSGSLSYNEQFF. The CDR3 DNA sequence: TGTGCCAGCAGTGAATTTAGCGGGAGCCTCTCCTACAATGAGCAGTTCTTC. The V and J genes are TRBV6-1 and TRBJ2-1, with 9 positions matching TRBD2. Germline lookup yields CDR1 MNHNS and CDR2 SASEGT. CDR3 length equals 17 residues. V shed 2 bases and J 0 bases; nucleotides not matched to a gene: 5.

This clone is a singleton in its sample. In DNA, the CDR3 is TGCGCCAGCAGCTGGAGGAGCCCCAACACTGAAGCTTTCTTT. It codes for CASSWRSPNTEAFF. The chain recombines TRBV5-1 with TRBJ1-1; D not resolved. Germline V gene lookup returns CDR1 SGHRS and CDR2 YFSETQ. CDR3 size: 14 residues. V dropped 3 bases and J dropped 2 bases, with 11 bases sitting between them.

The chain is built from TRBV5-8 and TRBJ1-5; 9 bases fit TRBD1. Looked up from germline, CDR1 is SGHTS and CDR2 is YDEGEE. J gave up 3 bases and V 6 bases, and 16 bases lay outside the gene matches. The CDR3 spans 18 residues. DNA for the CDR3: TGTGCCAGCATCCCGGGACAGGGATCCTTTTCACTCAATCAGCCCCAGCATTTT. Its protein is CASIPGQGSFSLNQPQHF.

The genes are TRBV4-3 and TRBJ2-7, with TRBD2 matching 9 bases. The CDR3 is 15 amino acids. The germline V gene has CDR1 LGHNA and CDR2 YSLEER. The V gene end was trimmed by 0 bases and the J gene end by 6 bases; junction bases not matched to a gene: 6. CDR3 coding DNA: TGCGCCAGCAGCCAAGAGCCTCTAGCGGGACGCGAGCAGTACTTC. Its translation: CASSQEPLAGREQYF.

This chain joins TRBV7-2 and TRBJ1-3, with TRBD1 matching over 9 bases. This CDR3 is 16 amino acids long. The junction had 6 bases not matched to a gene; V was cut back by 3 bases and J by 3 bases. CDR1 is SGHTA, CDR2 FQGNSA, per germline. CDR3 sequence (DNA): TGTGCCAGCAGCTTTATTACAGGGGGCGGTGGAAACACCATATATTTT. Amino acids: CASSFITGGGGNTIYF.

The chain combines TRBV5-1 with TRBJ2-4; D is unclear. Trimming cost V 0 bases and J 1 base, with 17 bases left between them. Germline CDR1 reads SGHRS; CDR2 reads YFSETQ. This CDR3 has 18 amino acids. The CDR3 sequence: CASSLDDFGRRAKNIQYF. The CDR3 DNA follows: TGCGCCAGCAGCTTGGACGATTTCGGTAGACGGGCCAAAAACATTCAGTACTTC.

This clone was found once. The rearrangement joins TRBV30 to TRBJ1-5; D gene uncertain. V was clipped by 3 bases and J by 4 bases, with 10 bases between them. This CDR3 contains 13 residues. Germline values: CDR1 GTSNPN, CDR2 SVGIG (reference sequence). For the CDR3, the DNA is TGTGCCTGGAGCCTGGGGTTTAATCAGCCCCAGCATTTT. Amino acids: CAWSLGFNQPQHF.

The chain is built from TRBV6-1 and TRBJ2-7; D unresolved. The CDR3 is 14 amino acids. The germline CDR1 and CDR2 sequences are MNHNS and SASEGT. V was clipped by 1 base and J by 6 bases, with 13 bases between them. For the CDR3, the DNA is TGTGCCAGCAGTGAAGACCCCCGCCTTGGCGAGCAGTACTTC. This codes for CASSEDPRLGEQYF.

The rearrangement links TRBV7-2 to TRBJ1-2; no clear D gene. The CDR3 runs to 14 residues. The V gene lost 0 bases and the J gene lost 7 bases, with 12 bases spanning the gap. Germline CDR1 reads SGHTA; CDR2 reads FQGNSA. This CDR3 is CASSLAVGSGGYTF. In DNA, the CDR3 is TGTGCCAGCAGCTTAGCCGTGGGAAGCGGTGGCTACACCTTC.

This rearrangement joins TRBV2 to TRBJ2-7; 7 bases match TRBD2. V lost 6 bases and J lost 6; bases outside the gene matches: 11. Germline-derived CDR1 and CDR2 are SNHLY and FYNNEI. The CDR3 is 14 amino acids. The CDR3 loop reads CASSVIWEGSEQYF. For the CDR3, the DNA is TGTGCCAGCAGCGTAATCTGGGAGGGGTCCGAGCAGTACTTC.

The chain couples TRBV7-9 to TRBJ2-2, with unresolved D. Trimming left V 0 bases short and J 7 bases short, with 6 bases between. The CDR3 totals 13 residues. Germline assignment: CDR1 SEHNR and CDR2 FQNEAQ (reference sequence). The CDR3 DNA is TGTGCCAGCAGCTTAGCGCGAAGCGGGGAGCTGTTTTTT. It encodes CASSLARSGELFF.

The rearrangement uses TRBV28 and TRBJ1-2; D unresolved. V lost 5 bases to trimming and J lost 8 bases, with 15 bases between them. The CDR3 sequence is 13 residues long. In germline, CDR1 is MDHEN, CDR2 SYDVKM. CDR3 in DNA: TGTGCCAGCAGTCGCCGGGAGGGCCGCGGCTACACCTTC. Translating it yields CASSRREGRGYTF.

This clone was seen a few times. The rearrangement uses TRBV9 and TRBJ1-5; 10 bases are shared with TRBD1. The V and J ends lost 3 bases and 2 bases, in that order; junction bases with no gene match: 2. Germline-derived CDR1 and CDR2 are SGDLS and YYNGEE. The length of the CDR3 is 15 residues. The CDR3 sequence is CASSAGTGGNQPQHF. As DNA, the CDR3 is TGTGCCAGCAGCGCCGGGACAGGGGGCAATCAGCCCCAGCATTTT.

The rearrangement uses TRBV7-2 and TRBJ2-6; D is uncertain. Per germline, CDR1 SGHTA and CDR2 FQGNSA. The CDR3 has 15 residues. Trimming cost V 3 bases and J 2 bases, with 8 bases left between them. In DNA, the CDR3 is TGTGCCAGCAGCTTCAACCAACCTGGGGCCAACGTCCTGACTTTC. Translating it yields CASSFNQPGANVLTF.

The chain combines TRBV5-1 with TRBJ2-2; tentatively, D is TRBD1 (6 bases). The CDR3 length is 15 residues. The germline V and J ends were trimmed by 4 bases and 7 bases, with 17 bases remaining between them. Germline V gene sequence: CDR1 SGHRS, CDR2 YFSETQ. The CDR3 sequence is CASSVGQTQGGELFF. CDR3 sequence (DNA): TGCGCCAGCAGCGTGGGACAAACTCAGGGCGGGGAGCTGTTTTTT.